This T cell receptor beta chain was identified during a study of identical twins. General observations from the study: Abundant beta clonotypes from cord blood bore fewer insertions; memory repertoires lacked this pattern.

This clonotype was counted a few times. Its antigen is unidentified. A universal primer binding site was introduced by template switching. The final cDNA contained unique molecular identifiers. In TCRdb, the 5' RACE reads were re-called with MiXCR into one record per CDR3 protein. The sample consists of about 530,000 distinct CDR3 sequences, about 16% of them appearing once. Germline CDR1 and CDR2: SGHRS and YFSETQ. There are 16 residues in the CDR3. Trimming removed 1 base from V and 3 bases from J, with 14 bases in between. The same data also went into a second study, on yellow fever vaccine responses in identical twins. That source reports: Reportedly, the response of twins' T cells to the vaccine seemed partly convergent, partly personalized.

Specimen: CD4+ T cells sorted from blood. The source of this sequence is a young woman in good health. The rearrangement links TRBV5-1 to TRBJ1-3, with D possibly being TRBD1 (5 bases). CDR3: CASSLIAGPNGNTIYF. The DNA for the CDR3 is TGCGCCAGCAGCTTGATAGCAGGGCCTAATGGAAACACCATATATTTT.